Listed below are T cell receptor beta chains from one sample, sequenced in a study of blood T cell repertoires in COVID-19. Profiled with immunoSEQ multiplex PCR; TCRdb holds only in-frame clones, not every one. The sample lists approximately 330,000 clones; roughly 89% were seen once. The sample was peripheral blood. All receptors derive from a man aged 25 to 40 with COVID-19, enrolled during active disease. Both conserved end residues are part of each CDR3. The D gene is left open where the match is weak. Not every row has a clone size; where given, it reads once, few, many or a size class.

d_call | j_call | clone_size | v_call | cdr3_nt | cdr3_aa
TRBD1 | TRBJ1-2 | - | TRBV5-5 | TGTGCCAGCAGCAGCCCAAACCGGGACAGGGGTAACTATGGCTACACCTTC | CASSSPNRDRGNYGYTF
TRBD1 | TRBJ1-5 | - | TRBV4-3 | TGCGCCAGCAGCCCTGAGGCGGGACAGGGAGGTCAGCCCCAGCATTTT | CASSPEAGQGGQPQHF
TRBD2 | TRBJ2-3 | - | TRBV5-4 | TGTGCCAGCACCCGGGGGGGAACGGGAAGCACAGATACGCAGTATTTT | CASTRGGTGSTDTQYF
TRBD2 | TRBJ2-1 | - | TRBV4-3 | TGCGCCAGCAGCCAAGATCCAGCGGGGGTGAATGAGCAGTTCTTC | CASSQDPAGVNEQFF
TRBD1 | TRBJ2-7 | - | TRBV3-1/TRBV3-2 | TGTGCCAGCAGCCAAGAAGGATGCGGACAGGCTTACGAGCAGTACTTC | CASSQEGCGQAYEQYF
TRBD2 | TRBJ2-5 | - | TRBV9 | TGTGCCAGCAGCGCCGGGGGGCAAGAGACCCAGTACTTC | CASSAGGQETQYF
TRBD1 | TRBJ2-1 | once | TRBV24-1 | TGTGCCACCAGTGATCGTCTAGGGGGCGCCTACAATGAGCAGTTCTTC | CATSDRLGGAYNEQFF
TRBD2 | TRBJ2-7 | - | TRBV5-6 | TGTGCCAGCAGCTTGATCCTAGCGGAATACGAGCAGTACTTC | CASSLILAEYEQYF
- | TRBJ2-7 | - | TRBV27 | TGTGCCAGCAGTTTGGGCAGGTCCTACGAGCAGTACTTC | CASSLGRSYEQYF
- | TRBJ2-3 | - | TRBV28 | TGTGCCAGCAGTTTAATGACAGGCACCACAGATACGCAGTATTTT | CASSLMTGTTDTQYF
TRBD1 | TRBJ1-2 | - | TRBV30 | TGTGCCAGACACGGGACAGGGAGCTATGGCTACACCTTC | CARHGTGSYGYTF
- | TRBJ1-1 | medium-sized | TRBV5-1 | TGCGCCAGCAGCTTCCACAGGGATGTCCCTGAAGCTTTCTTT | CASSFHRDVPEAFF
- | TRBJ1-1 | - | TRBV6-5 | TGTGCCAGCAGTTACTCGAGAGTGGGTAGGGGAGCTTTCTTT | CASSYSRVGRGAFF
- | TRBJ1-1 | - | TRBV9 | TGTGCCAGCAGCGTATCGGGACAGAACACTGAAGCTTTCTTT | CASSVSGQNTEAFF
TRBD2 | TRBJ2-7 | - | TRBV6-5 | TGTGCCAGCAGTTACTCGTGGACTAGCTCCTACGAGCAGTACTTC | CASSYSWTSSYEQYF
- | TRBJ1-4 | - | TRBV6-5 | TGTGCCAGCAGTTACTCACCCCGAGGCCCCGAAAAACTGTTTTTT | CASSYSPRGPEKLFF
TRBD1 | TRBJ2-1 | - | TRBV7-3 | TGTGCCAGCAGCCCACGACAGGGAAGCAATGAGCAGTTCTTC | CASSPRQGSNEQFF
- | TRBJ1-5 | - | TRBV7-9 | TGTGCCAGCAGCCGATACGGACAAGCCAATCAGCCCCAGCATTTT | CASSRYGQANQPQHF
TRBD1 | TRBJ2-1 | - | TRBV27 | TGTGCCAGCAGCGACAGGGGGCAGGTCACTGAGCAGTTCTTC | CASSDRGQVTEQFF
- | TRBJ1-2 | - | TRBV4-2 | TGTGCCAGCAGCCAAGAACGTCAGGGTTTGTCCTATGGCTACACCTTC | CASSQERQGLSYGYTF
- | TRBJ1-1 | - | TRBV7-2 | TGTGCCAGCAGCTTAGAGGGGGTGGCCAGGGTTAACACTGAAGCTTTCTTT | CASSLEGVARVNTEAFF
- | TRBJ1-2 | once | TRBV6-2/TRBV6-3 | TGTGCCAGCAGTTCCGCGGACAGCCTTTATGGCTACACCTTC | CASSSADSLYGYTF
TRBD1 | TRBJ1-1 | - | TRBV5-1 | TGCGCCAGCAGCTTGGACAGGGGGCGAGAAGCTTTCTTT | CASSLDRGREAFF
TRBD2 | TRBJ2-3 | - | TRBV10-3 | TGTGCCATCAGTGAGGGTGAGGGACTAGCGTGGGATACGCAGTATTTT | CAISEGEGLAWDTQYF
- | TRBJ2-3 | - | TRBV28 | TGTGCCAGCAGTTTACCCTCAGGGGAGGATACGCAGTATTTT | CASSLPSGEDTQYF
TRBD1 | TRBJ1-1 | few | TRBV28 | TGTGCCAGCAGCTTCCCCCTAATGACAGGGAGCGGCACTGAAGCTTTCTTT | CASSFPLMTGSGTEAFF
TRBD1 | TRBJ1-1 | - | TRBV29-1 | TGCAGCGTTGCTATATTTGCCGGACAGGGGAACACTGAAGCTTTCTTT | CSVAIFAGQGNTEAFF
TRBD2 | TRBJ2-7 | - | TRBV5-4 | TGTGCCAGCAGCACGGGACTAGCGGGATATGAGCAGTACTTC | CASSTGLAGYEQYF
TRBD1 | TRBJ1-1 | once | TRBV10-3 | TGTGCCATCAGTCCGGGACAGTGGCCTGGTGGGGCTTTCTTT | CAISPGQWPGGAFF
TRBD2 | TRBJ2-1 | - | TRBV7-2 | TGTGCCAGCAGCTTAGTCCCCGCGGGAGTGACGTCCTACAATGAGCAGTTCTTC | CASSLVPAGVTSYNEQFF
- | TRBJ1-1 | - | TRBV5-5 | TGTGCCAGCAGCTTCCCAGGAAACACTGAAGCTTTCTTT | CASSFPGNTEAFF
- | TRBJ2-2 | - | TRBV7-2 | TGTGCCAGCAGGCCTCCGGGGGTGAACACCGGGGAGCTGTTTTTT | CASRPPGVNTGELFF
- | TRBJ2-7 | - | TRBV4-3 | TGCGCCAGCAGCCAGGCCCAGGGTTACGAGCAGTACTTC | CASSQAQGYEQYF
- | TRBJ2-5 | once | TRBV19 | TGTGCCAGTAGCCCCCTTAGGGGCTCCCAAGAGACCCAGTACTTC | CASSPLRGSQETQYF